This TCR beta chain was found in a study of shared clonotypes between healthy human individuals. Study-level points and caveats: Sequencing depth was a factor that was expected to affect clonotype sharing among donors. Sharing across four donors was highest in naive CD4 (around 5%) and lowest in memory CD8 (about 0.4%).

Germline values: CDR1 SGDLS, CDR2 YYNGEE. The CDR3 runs to 14 residues. J lost 4 bases, V lost 1 base, and 5 bases had no gene match. This clone turned up a few times. Antigen: not known. Researchers partitioned CD4+ cells into CD45RA+ naive and CD45RA-negative memory subsets. It was across several immunoSEQ plates that each subset's genomic DNA was evenly split. The assay was immunoSEQ multiplex PCR, and TCRdb's table has in-frame clones only and misses some. In the table there are 2 million to 2.5 million clones, 93% of which are singletons. The chain has TRBV9 and TRBJ2-7, with 7 bases lining up with TRBD1. This receptor was taken from a young man in good health. Some clones in this sample may be carry-over from other donors' samples. Sequenced: naive CD4+ T cells from PBMCs. The subset is: CD45RA+ positively selected. CDR3 coding DNA: TGTGCCAGCAGCGTAAGGGGACAGTCGTACGAGCAGTACTTC. Translating it yields CASSVRGQSYEQYF.